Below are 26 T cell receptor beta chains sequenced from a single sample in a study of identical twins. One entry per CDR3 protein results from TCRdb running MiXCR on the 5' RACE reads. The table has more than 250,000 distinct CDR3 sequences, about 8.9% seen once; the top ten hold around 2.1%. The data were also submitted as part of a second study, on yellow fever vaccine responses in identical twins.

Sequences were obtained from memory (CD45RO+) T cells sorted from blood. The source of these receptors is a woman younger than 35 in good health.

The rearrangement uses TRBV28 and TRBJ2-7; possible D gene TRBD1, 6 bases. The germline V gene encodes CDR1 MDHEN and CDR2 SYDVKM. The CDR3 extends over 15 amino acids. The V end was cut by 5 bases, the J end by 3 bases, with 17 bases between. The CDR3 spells CASSLAGQRIYEQYF. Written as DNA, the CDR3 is TGTGCCAGCAGTCTGGCCGGACAGAGAATCTACGAGCAGTACTTC.

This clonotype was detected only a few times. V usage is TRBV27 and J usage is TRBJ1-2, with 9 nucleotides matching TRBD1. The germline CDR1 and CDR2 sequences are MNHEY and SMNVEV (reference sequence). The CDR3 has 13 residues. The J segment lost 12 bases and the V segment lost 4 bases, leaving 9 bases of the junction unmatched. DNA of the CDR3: TGTGCCAGCAGTTCCGGGACAGGGAGTAAGGACACCTTC. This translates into CASSSGTGSKDTF.

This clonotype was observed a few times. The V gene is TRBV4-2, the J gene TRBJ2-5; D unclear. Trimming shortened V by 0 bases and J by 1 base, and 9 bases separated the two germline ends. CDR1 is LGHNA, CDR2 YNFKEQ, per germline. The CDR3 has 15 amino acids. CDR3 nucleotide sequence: TGTGCCAGCAGCCAAGACTGGGTAGCCCAAGAGACCCAGTACTTC. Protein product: CASSQDWVAQETQYF.

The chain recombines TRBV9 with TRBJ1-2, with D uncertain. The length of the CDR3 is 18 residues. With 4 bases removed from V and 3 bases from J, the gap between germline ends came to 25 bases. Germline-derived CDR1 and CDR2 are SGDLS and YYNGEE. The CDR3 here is CASSSGGRVGFHDYGYTF. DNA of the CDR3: TGTGCCAGCAGCTCTGGAGGGAGGGTGGGTTTTCACGACTATGGCTACACCTTC.

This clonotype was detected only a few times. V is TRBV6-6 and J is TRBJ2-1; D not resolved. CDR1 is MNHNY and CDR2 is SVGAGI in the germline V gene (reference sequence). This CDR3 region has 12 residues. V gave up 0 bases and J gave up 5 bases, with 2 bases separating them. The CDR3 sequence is CASSYSNNEQFF. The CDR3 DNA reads TGTGCCAGCAGTTACTCTAACAATGAGCAGTTCTTC.

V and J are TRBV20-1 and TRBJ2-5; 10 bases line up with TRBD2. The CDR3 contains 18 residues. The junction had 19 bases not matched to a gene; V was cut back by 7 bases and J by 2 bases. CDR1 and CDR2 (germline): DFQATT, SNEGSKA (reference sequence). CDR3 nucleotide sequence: TGCAGTGTCATCGGCAGTAGCGGGAGGTTTGGGGGACAAGAGACCCAGTACTTC. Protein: CSVIGSSGRFGGQETQYF.

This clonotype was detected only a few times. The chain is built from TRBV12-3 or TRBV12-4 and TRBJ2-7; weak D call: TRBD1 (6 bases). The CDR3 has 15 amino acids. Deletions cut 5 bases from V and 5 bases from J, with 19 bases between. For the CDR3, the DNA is TGTGCCAGCAGTACACCAGGACAGACCCCCAACGAGCAGTACTTC. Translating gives CASSTPGQTPNEQYF.

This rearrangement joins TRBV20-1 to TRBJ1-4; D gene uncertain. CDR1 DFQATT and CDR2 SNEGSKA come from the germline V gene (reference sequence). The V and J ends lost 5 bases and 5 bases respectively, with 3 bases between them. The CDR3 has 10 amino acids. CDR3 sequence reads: CSALNEKLFF. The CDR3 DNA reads TGCAGTGCTCTGAATGAAAAACTGTTTTTT.

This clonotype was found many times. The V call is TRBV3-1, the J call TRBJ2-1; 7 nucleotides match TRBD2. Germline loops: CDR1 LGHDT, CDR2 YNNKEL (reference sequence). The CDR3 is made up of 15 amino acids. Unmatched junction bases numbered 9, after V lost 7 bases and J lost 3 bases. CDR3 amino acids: CASTNGASGYNEQFF. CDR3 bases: TGTGCCAGCACCAACGGGGCTAGCGGCTACAATGAGCAGTTCTTC.

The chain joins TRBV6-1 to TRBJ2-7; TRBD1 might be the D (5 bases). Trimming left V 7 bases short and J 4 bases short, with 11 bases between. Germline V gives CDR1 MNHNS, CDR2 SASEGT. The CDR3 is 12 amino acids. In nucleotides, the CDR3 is TGTGCCAGCAAGCAGGGCTTGTACGAGCAGTACGTC. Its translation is CASKQGLYEQYV.

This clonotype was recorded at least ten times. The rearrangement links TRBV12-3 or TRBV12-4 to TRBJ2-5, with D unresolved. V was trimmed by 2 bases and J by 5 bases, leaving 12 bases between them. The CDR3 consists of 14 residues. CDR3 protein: CASSLMGLWETQYF. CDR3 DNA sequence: TGTGCCAGCAGTTTAATGGGCCTCTGGGAGACCCAGTACTTC.

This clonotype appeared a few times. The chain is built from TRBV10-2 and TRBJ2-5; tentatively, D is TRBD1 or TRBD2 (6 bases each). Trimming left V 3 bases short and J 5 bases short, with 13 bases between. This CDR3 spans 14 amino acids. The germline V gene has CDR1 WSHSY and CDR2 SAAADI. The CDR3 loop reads CASSDIGGLETQYF. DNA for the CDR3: TGCGCCAGCAGTGATATCGGGGGCCTCGAGACCCAGTACTTC.

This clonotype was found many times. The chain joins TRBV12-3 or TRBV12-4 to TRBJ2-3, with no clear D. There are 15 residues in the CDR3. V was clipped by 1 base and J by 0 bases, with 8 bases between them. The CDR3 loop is CASSLDSTSTDTQYF. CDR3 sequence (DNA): TGTGCCAGCAGTTTAGACAGCACTAGCACAGATACGCAGTATTTT.

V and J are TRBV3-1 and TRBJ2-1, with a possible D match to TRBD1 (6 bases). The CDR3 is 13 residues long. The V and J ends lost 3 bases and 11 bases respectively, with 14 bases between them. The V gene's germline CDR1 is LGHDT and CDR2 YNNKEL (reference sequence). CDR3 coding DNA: TGTGCCAGCAGCCAGGGTGTCGGGACAAAGCAGTTCTTC. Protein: CASSQGVGTKQFF.

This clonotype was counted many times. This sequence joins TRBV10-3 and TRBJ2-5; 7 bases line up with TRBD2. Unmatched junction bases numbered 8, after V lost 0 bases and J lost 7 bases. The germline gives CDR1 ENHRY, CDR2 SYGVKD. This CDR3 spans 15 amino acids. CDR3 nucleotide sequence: TGTGCCATCAGTGAGTCAGCGGGGACCTCAGGGACCCAGTACTTC. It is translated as CAISESAGTSGTQYF.

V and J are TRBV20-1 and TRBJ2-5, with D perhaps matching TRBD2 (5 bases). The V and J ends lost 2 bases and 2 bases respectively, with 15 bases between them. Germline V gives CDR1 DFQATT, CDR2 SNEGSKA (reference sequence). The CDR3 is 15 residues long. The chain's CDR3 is CSARHRLTGQETQYF. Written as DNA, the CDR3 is TGCAGTGCTAGACACCGACTAACGGGACAAGAGACCCAGTACTTC.

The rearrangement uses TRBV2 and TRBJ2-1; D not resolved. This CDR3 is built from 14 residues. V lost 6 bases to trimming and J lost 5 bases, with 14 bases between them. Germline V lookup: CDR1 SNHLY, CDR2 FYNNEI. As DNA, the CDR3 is TGTGCCAGCAGGGTACCCAACCGGGACAATGAGCAGTTCTTC. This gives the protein CASRVPNRDNEQFF.

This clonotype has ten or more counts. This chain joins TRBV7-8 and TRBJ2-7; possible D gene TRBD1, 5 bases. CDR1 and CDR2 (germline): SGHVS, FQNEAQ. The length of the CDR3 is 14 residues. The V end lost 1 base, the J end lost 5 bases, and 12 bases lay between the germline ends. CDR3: CASSLGQSVHEQYV. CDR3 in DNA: TGTGCCAGCAGCTTAGGACAGAGCGTCCACGAGCAGTACGTC.

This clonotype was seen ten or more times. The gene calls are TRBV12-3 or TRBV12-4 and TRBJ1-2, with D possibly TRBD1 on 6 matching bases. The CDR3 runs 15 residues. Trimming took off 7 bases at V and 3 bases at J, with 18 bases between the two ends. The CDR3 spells CASTLGRRGDYGYTF. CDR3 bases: TGTGCCAGCACCTTAGGTCGAAGGGGGGACTATGGCTACACCTTC.

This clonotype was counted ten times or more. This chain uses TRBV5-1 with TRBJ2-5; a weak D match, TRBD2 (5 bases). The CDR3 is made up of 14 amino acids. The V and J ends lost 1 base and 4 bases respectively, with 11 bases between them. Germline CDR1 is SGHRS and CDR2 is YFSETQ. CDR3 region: CASSLQGSGETQYF. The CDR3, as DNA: TGCGCCAGCAGCTTGCAAGGGAGTGGAGAGACCCAGTACTTC.

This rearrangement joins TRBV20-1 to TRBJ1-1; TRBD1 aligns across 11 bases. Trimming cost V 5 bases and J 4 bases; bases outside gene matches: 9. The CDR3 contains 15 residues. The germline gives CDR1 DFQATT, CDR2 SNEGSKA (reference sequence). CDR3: CSAPPGQGAGTEAFF. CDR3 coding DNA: TGCAGTGCTCCCCCCGGACAGGGGGCCGGCACTGAAGCTTTCTTT.

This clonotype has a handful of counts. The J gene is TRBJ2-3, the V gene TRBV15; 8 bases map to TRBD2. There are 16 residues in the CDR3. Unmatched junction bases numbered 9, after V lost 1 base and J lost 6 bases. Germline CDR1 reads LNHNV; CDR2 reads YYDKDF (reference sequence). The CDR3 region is CATSRAWVAGTDTQYF. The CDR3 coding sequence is TGTGCCACCAGCAGAGCTTGGGTAGCGGGGACGGATACGCAGTATTTT.

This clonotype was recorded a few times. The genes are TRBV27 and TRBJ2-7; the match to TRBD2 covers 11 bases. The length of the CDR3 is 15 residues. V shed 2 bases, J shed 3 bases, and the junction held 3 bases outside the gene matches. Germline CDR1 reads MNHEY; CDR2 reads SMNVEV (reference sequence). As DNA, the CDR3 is TGTGCCAGCAGTTTAACAACTAGCGGGAGCTACGAGCAGTACTTC. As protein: CASSLTTSGSYEQYF.

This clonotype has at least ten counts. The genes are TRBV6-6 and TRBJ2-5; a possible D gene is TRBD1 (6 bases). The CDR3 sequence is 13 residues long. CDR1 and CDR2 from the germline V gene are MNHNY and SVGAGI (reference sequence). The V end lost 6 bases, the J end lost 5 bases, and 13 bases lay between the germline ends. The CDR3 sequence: CASRVGGRETQYF. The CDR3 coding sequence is TGTGCCAGCAGAGTAGGGGGTAGGGAGACCCAGTACTTC.

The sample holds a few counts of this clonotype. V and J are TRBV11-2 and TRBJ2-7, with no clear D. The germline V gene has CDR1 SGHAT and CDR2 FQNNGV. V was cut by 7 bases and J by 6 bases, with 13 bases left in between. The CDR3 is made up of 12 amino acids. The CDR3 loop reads CASTSAPGEQYF. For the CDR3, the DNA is TGTGCCAGCACCTCCGCCCCGGGCGAGCAGTACTTC.

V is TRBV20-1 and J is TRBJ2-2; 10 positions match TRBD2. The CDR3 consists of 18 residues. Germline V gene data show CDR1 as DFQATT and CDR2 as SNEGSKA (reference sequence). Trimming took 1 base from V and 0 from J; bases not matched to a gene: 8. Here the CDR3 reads CSARGGGLAVSNTGELFF. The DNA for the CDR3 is TGCAGTGCTAGAGGAGGAGGACTAGCGGTTTCGAACACCGGGGAGCTGTTTTTT.